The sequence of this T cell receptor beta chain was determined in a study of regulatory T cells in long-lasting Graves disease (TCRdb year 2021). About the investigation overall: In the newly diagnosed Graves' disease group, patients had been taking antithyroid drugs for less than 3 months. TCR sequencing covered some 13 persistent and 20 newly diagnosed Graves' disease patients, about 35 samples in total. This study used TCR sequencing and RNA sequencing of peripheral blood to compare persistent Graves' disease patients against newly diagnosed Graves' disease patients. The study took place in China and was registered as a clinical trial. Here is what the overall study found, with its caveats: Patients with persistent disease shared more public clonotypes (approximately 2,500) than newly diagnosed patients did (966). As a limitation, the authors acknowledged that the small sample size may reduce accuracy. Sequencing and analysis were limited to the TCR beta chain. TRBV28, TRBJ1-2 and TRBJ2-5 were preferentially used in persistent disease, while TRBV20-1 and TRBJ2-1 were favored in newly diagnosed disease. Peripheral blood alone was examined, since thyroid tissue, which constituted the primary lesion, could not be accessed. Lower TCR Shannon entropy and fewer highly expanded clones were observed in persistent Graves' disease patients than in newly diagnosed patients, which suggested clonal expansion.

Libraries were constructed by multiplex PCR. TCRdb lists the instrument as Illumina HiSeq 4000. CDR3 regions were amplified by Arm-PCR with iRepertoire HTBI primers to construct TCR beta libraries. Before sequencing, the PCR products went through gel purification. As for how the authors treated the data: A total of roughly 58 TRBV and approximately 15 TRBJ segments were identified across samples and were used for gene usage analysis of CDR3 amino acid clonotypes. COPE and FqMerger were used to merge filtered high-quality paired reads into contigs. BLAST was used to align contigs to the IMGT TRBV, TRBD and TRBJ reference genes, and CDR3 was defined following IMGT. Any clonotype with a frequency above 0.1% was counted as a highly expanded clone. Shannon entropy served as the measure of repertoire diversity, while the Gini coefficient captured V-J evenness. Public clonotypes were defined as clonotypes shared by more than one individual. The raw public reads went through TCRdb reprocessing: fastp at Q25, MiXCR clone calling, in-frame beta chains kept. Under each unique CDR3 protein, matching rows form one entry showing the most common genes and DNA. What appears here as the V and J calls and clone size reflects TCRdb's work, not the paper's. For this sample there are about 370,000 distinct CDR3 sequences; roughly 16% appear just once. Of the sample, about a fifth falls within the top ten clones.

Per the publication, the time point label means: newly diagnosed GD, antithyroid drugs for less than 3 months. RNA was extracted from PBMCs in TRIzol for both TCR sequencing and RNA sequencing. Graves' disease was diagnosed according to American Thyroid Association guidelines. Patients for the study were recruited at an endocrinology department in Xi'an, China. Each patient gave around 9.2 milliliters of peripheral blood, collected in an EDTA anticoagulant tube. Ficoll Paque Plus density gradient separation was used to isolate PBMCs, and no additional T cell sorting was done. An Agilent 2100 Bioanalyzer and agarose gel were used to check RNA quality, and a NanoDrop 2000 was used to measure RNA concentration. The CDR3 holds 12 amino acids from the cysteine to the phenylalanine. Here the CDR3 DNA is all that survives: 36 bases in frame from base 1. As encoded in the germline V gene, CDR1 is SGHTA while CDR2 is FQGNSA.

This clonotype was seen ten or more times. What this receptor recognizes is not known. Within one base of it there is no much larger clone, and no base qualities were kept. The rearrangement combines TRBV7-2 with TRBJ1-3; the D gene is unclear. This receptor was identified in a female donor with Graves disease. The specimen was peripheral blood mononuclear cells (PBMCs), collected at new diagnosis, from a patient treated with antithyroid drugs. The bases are TGTGGGGCCGGACTCTCTGGAAACACCATATATTTT. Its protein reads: CGAGLSGNTIYF.